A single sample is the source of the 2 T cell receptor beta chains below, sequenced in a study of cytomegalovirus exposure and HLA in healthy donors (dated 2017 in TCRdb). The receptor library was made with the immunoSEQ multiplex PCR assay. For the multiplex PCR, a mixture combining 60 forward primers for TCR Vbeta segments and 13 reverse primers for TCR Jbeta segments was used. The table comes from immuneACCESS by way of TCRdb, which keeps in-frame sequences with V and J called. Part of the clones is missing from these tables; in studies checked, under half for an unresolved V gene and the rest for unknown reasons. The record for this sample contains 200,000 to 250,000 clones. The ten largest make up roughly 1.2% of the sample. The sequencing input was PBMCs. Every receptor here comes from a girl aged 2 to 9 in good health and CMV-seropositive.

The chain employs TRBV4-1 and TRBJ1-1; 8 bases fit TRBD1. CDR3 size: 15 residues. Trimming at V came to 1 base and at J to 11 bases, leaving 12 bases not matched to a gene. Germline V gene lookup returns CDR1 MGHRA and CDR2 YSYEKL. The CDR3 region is CASSQASGGPFRAFF. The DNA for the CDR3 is TGCGCCAGCAGCCAAGCCTCAGGGGGCCCATTTCGGGCTTTCTTT.

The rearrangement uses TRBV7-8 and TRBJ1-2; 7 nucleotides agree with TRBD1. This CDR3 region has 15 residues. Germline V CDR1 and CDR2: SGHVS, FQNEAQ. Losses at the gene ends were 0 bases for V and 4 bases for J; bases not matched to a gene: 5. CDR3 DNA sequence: TGTGCCAGCAGCTTAGCGCAGGGACAGACCTATGGCTACACCTTC. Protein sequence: CASSLAQGQTYGYTF.